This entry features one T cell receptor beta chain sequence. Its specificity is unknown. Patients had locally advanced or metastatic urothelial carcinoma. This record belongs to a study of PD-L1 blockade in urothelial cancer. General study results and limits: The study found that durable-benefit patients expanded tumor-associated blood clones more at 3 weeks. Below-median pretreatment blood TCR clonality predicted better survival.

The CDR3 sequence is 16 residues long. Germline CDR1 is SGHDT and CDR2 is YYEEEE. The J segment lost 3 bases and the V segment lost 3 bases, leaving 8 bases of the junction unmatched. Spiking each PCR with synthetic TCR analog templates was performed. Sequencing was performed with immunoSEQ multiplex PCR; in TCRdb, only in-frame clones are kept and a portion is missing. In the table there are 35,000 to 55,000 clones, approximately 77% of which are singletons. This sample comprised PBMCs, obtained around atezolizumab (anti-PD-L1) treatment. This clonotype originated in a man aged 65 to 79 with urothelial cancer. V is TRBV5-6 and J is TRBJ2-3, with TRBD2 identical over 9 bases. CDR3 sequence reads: CASSWTGTSITDTQYF. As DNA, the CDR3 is TGTGCCAGCAGCTGGACCGGGACTAGCATTACAGATACGCAGTATTTT.